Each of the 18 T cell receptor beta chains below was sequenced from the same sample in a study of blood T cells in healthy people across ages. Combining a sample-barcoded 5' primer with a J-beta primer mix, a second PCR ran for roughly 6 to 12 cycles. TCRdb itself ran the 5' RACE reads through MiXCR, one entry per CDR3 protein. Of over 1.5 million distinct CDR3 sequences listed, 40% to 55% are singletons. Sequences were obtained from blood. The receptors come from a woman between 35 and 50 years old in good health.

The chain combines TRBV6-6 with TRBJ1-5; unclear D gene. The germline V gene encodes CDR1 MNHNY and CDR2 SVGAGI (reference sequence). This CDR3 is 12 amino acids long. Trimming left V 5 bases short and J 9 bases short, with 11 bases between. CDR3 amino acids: CASSPRTSPQHF. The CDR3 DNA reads TGTGCCAGCAGTCCGCGGACGTCGCCCCAGCATTTT.

The CDR3 spells CASVPPQGAGSEQFF. The CDR3, as DNA: TGTGCCAGCGTCCCGCCACAGGGGGCCGGGAGTGAGCAGTTCTTC. This chain uses TRBV7-9 with TRBJ2-1; TRBD1 aligns across 9 bases. The length of the CDR3 is 15 residues. Germline CDR1 is SEHNR and CDR2 is FQNEAQ (reference sequence). V trimming: 8 bases; J trimming: 9 bases; junction bases outside the gene matches: 14.

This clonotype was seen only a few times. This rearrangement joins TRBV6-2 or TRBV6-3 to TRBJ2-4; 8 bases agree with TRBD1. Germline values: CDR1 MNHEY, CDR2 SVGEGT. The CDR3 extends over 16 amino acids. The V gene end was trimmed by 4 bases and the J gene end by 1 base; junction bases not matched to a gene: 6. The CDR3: CASSLTGAGAKNIQYF. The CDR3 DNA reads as TGTGCCAGCAGTTTGACAGGGGCAGGGGCCAAAAACATTCAGTACTTC.

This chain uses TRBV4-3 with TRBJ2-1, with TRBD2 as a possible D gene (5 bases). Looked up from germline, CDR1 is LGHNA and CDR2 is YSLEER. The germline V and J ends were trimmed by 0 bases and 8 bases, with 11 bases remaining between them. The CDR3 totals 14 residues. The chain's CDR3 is CASSQDEGLYEQFF. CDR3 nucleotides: TGCGCCAGCAGCCAAGACGAAGGACTCTATGAGCAGTTCTTC.

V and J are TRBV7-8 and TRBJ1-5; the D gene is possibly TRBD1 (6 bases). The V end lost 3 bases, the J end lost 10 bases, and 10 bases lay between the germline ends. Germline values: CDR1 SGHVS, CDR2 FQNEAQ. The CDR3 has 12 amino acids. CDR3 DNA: TGTGCCAGCAGCTTGGGGGCCTCACCCCAGCATTTT. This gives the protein CASSLGASPQHF.

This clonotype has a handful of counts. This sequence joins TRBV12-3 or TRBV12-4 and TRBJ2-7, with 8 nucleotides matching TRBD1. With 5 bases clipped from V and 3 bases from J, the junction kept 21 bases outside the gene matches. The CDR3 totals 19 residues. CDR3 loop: CASSTDQGAKPWAYYEQYF. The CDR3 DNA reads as TGTGCCAGCAGTACGGACCAGGGGGCTAAGCCCTGGGCCTACTACGAGCAGTACTTC.

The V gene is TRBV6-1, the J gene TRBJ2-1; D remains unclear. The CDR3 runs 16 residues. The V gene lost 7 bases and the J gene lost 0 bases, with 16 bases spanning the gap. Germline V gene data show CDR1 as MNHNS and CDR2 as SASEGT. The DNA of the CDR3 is TGTGCCAGCATCCTAGATCCGCGGAGCTCCTACAATGAGCAGTTCTTC. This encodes CASILDPRSSYNEQFF.

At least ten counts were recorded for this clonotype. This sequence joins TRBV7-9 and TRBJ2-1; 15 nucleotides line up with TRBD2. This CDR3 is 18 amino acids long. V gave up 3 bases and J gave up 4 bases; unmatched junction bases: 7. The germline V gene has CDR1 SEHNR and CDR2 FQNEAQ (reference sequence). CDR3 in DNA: TGTGCCAGCAGCTTGACGGGACTAGCGGGGGGTCAATACAATGAGCAGTTCTTC. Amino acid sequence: CASSLTGLAGGQYNEQFF.

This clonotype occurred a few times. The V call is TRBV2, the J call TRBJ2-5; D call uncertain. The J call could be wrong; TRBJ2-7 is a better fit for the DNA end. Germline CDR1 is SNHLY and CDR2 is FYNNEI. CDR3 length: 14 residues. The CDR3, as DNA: TGTGCCAGCACGGCCTTCGAAATTAGTCTCGAGCAGTACTTC. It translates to CASTAFEISLEQYF.

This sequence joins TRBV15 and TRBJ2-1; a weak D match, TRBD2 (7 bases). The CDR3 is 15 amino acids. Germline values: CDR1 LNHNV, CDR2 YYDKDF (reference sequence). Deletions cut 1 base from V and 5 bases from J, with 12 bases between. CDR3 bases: TGTGCCACCAGCAGAGGGCGGGGGCCCAACAATGAGCAGTTCTTC. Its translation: CATSRGRGPNNEQFF.

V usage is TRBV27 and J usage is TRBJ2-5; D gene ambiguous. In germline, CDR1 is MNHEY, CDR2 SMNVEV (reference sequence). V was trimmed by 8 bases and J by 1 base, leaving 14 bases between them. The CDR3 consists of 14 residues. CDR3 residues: CASSPLGFQETQYF. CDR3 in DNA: TGTGCCAGCTCCCCGCTAGGGTTCCAAGAGACCCAGTACTTC.

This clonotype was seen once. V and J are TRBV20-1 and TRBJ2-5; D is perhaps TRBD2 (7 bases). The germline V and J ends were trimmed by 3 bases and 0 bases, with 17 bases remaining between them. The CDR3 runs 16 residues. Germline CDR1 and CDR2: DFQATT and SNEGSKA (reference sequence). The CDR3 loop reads CSASRRGGGNQETQYF. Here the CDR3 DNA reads TGCAGTGCTAGCAGGCGTGGCGGGGGCAACCAAGAGACCCAGTACTTC.

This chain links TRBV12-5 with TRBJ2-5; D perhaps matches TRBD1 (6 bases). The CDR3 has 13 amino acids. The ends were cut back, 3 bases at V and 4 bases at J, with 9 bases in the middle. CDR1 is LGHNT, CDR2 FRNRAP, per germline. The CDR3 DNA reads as TGTGCTAGTGGTTTACAGGGTCCAGAGACCCAGTACTTC. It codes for CASGLQGPETQYF. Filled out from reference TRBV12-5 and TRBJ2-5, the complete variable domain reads DARVTQTPRHKVTEMGQEVTMRCQPILGHNTVFWYRQTMMQGLELLAYFRNRAPLDDSGMPKDRFSAEMPDATLATLKIQPSEPRDSAVYFCASGLQGPETQYFGPGTRLLVL.

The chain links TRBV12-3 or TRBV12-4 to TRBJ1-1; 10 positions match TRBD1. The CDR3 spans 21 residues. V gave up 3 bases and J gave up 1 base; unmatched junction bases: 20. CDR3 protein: CASSFVLRRGQGTATNTEAFF. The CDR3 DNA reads TGTGCCAGCAGTTTCGTCTTACGAAGGGGACAGGGGACTGCTACGAACACTGAAGCTTTCTTT.

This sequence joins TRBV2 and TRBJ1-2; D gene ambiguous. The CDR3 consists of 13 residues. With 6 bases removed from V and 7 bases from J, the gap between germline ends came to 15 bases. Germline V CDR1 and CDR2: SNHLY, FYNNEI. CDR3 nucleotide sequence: TGTGCCAGCAGGGCCCGTCTAGGGTGTGGCTACACCTTC. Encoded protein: CASRARLGCGYTF.

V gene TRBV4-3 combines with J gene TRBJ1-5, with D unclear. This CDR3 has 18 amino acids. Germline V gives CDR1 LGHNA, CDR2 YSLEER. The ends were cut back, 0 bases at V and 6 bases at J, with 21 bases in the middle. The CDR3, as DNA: TGCGCCAGCAGCCAAGATAGGGCAACAAAATTGATGAGTCAGCCCCAGCATTTT. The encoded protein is CASSQDRATKLMSQPQHF.

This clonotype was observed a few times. The CDR3 sequence: CASRFTGSTDTQYF. CDR3 sequence (DNA): TGTGCCAGCAGGTTCACCGGTAGCACAGATACGCAGTATTTT. The chain couples TRBV6-5 to TRBJ2-3; D gene ambiguous. The CDR3 contains 14 residues. Germline V CDR1 and CDR2: MNHEY, SVGAGI. V shed 6 bases and J shed 0 bases, with 10 bases lying between them.

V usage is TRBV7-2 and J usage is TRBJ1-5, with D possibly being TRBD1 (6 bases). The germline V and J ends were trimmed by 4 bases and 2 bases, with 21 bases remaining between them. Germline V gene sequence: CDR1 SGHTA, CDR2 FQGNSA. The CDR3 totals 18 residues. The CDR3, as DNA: TGTGCCAGCAGCTCCCCAGGGGCCACGGTGAGTGGCAATCAGCCCCAGCATTTT. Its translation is CASSSPGATVSGNQPQHF.